The next 9 T cell receptor beta chains were all read from a single sample in a study of shared clonotypes between healthy human individuals. Assay used: immunoSEQ multiplex PCR; TCRdb lists only in-frame clones, some missing. The sample carries millions of clones, more than 90% recorded once. Sequencing was carried out using naive CD4+ T cells sorted from blood. Stated subset: CD45RA+ positively selected. The receptor source for this set is a man between 18 and 35 years old in good health.

This clone was counted a single time. The chain combines TRBV2 with TRBJ2-1; 10 bases agree with TRBD2. With V trimmed by 2 bases and J by 4 bases, 5 bases remained unmatched. The germline V gene has CDR1 SNHLY and CDR2 FYNNEI. The CDR3 extends over 16 amino acids. In nucleotides, the CDR3 is TGTGCCAGCAGTGAAATAGCGGGGGGAAAATACAATGAGCAGTTCTTC. Protein sequence: CASSEIAGGKYNEQFF.

V and J are TRBV21-1 and TRBJ2-7; TRBD2 is the table's D call and was not checked against the DNA. TRBV21-1 is a pseudogene. The length of the CDR3 is 18 residues. The CDR3 DNA reads as TGTGCCAGCAGCAAGGGGCCGGGACTAGCGGAGGGCTCCTACGAGCAGTACTTC. Translated, it gives CASSKGPGLAEGSYEQYF.

J is TRBJ1-1 and V is TRBV10-3; 10 bases line up with TRBD1. With 4 bases clipped from V and 4 bases from J, the junction kept 3 bases outside the gene matches. Germline CDR1 and CDR2: ENHRY and SYGVKD. The CDR3 is 14 residues long. The CDR3 protein is CAISAGQGTTEAFF. In DNA, the CDR3 is TGTGCCATCAGTGCGGGACAGGGGACCACTGAAGCTTTCTTT.

Of note for this clone: Other DNA sequences of this sample code for an identical CDR3. The chain is built from TRBV9 and TRBJ2-7; 8 positions agree with TRBD2. The junction had 3 bases not matched to a gene; V was cut back by 0 bases and J by 4 bases. The CDR3 covers 14 residues. The V gene's germline CDR1 is SGDLS and CDR2 YYNGEE. The CDR3: CASSVGSGGYEQYF. As DNA, the CDR3 is TGTGCCAGCAGCGTAGGGAGCGGGGGATACGAGCAGTACTTC.

V gene TRBV7-2 combines with J gene TRBJ2-1; TRBD1 aligns across 10 bases. The CDR3 contains 14 residues. Trimming cost V 5 bases and J 8 bases; bases outside gene matches: 6. Germline V gives CDR1 SGHTA, CDR2 FQGNSA. DNA of the CDR3: TGTGCCAGCAGCCCCGACAGGGGGCGCCATGAGCAGTTCTTC. Protein sequence: CASSPDRGRHEQFF.

Worth noting for this clone: The same CDR3 can be traced to other DNA sequences in this sample. V gene TRBV27 combines with J gene TRBJ2-3, with 9 bases matching TRBD2. V lost 6 bases and J lost 6; bases outside the gene matches: 4. Looked up from germline, CDR1 is MNHEY and CDR2 is SMNVEV (reference sequence). This CDR3 contains 13 residues. CDR3 protein: CASSPREGDTQYF. CDR3 coding DNA: TGTGCCAGCAGCCCGCGGGAGGGCGATACGCAGTATTTT.

The V and J genes are TRBV29-1 and TRBJ1-6, with 8 bases lining up with TRBD1. CDR1 and CDR2 from the germline V gene are SQVTM and ANQGSEA. The trim removed 5 bases at V and 7 bases at J, leaving 4 bases unmatched. This CDR3 spans 13 amino acids. The CDR3 here is CSVRTGSNSPLHF. The DNA for the CDR3 is TGCAGCGTTAGGACAGGGTCGAATTCACCCCTCCACTTT.

About this clone itself: The sample contains more than one DNA sequence encoding this CDR3. The chain couples TRBV5-1 to TRBJ2-6; D not resolved. CDR1 is SGHRS and CDR2 is YFSETQ in the germline V gene. This CDR3 has 15 amino acids. The germline V and J ends were trimmed by 2 bases and 1 base, with 7 bases remaining between them. The CDR3 DNA follows: TGCGCCAGCAGCTTTGGATCGTCTGGGGCCAACGTCCTGACTTTC. This sequence encodes CASSFGSSGANVLTF.

The chain combines TRBV11-2 with TRBJ2-7; D is possibly TRBD1 (5 bases). Trimming shortened V by 5 bases and J by 6 bases, and 8 bases separated the two germline ends. The germline V gene has CDR1 SGHAT and CDR2 FQNNGV. CDR3 length: 11 amino acids. CDR3 sequence: CASSPGFEQYF. In nucleotides, the CDR3 is TGTGCCAGCAGCCCAGGGTTCGAGCAGTACTTC.